This entry describes one T cell receptor (beta chain). The antigen remains unidentified. These data belong to a study of response to subunit inactivated influenza vaccine. TCRdb passed the RT-PCR reads through MiXCR, listing each CDR3 protein once. Of about 520,000 distinct CDR3 sequences listed, 25% are singletons. Study observations and caveats: The authors proposed limited new T cell recruitment per seasonal influenza vaccination.

With V trimmed by 5 bases and J by 6 bases, 11 bases remained unmatched. The CDR3 extends over 15 amino acids. Germline CDR1 DFQATT, CDR2 SNEGSKA (reference sequence). The sequence derives from a man aged 45-65 years who received an inactivated influenza vaccine. The source material was CD4+ T cells sorted from PBMCs, sampled 5 to 6 days after vaccination. The V call is TRBV20-1, the J call TRBJ2-7; 12 positions match TRBD2. Here the CDR3 DNA reads TGCAGTGCTCGACGACTAGCGGGAGACCCGGGCGAGCAGTACTTC. Amino acids: CSARRLAGDPGEQYF.